This TCR beta chain originates from a study of blood T cell repertoires in COVID-19. Whole-study context: The United States, Italy and Spain provided the acute and convalescent COVID-19 samples. PBMCs, B-cell-depleted T cells, or T cells provided the cDNA or gDNA that made up the material.

As handled by the study authors: Reference gene primer amplification gave nucleated cell count estimates. Sequencing was performed with immunoSEQ multiplex PCR; in TCRdb, only in-frame clones are kept and a portion is missing. V, J and clone size reflect that table, while D and trimming were determined from the DNA. Here the sample spans 68,000 or so clones, roughly 89% being singletons. CDR3 length: 13 amino acids. CDR1 and CDR2 (germline): SGHTA, FQGNSA. The V segment lost 7 bases and the J segment 3 bases; nucleotides outside the gene matches: 3. The chain couples TRBV7-2 to TRBJ1-5; 7 positions agree with TRBD1. The sequence derives from a man aged 50-59 years with active COVID-19. Input material: peripheral blood. This CDR3 reads CASKGQANQPQHF. Written as DNA, the CDR3 is TGTGCCAGCAAAGGACAGGCCAATCAGCCCCAGCATTTT.